These 15 T cell receptor beta chains came from one sample sequenced in a study of identical twins. TCRdb ran MiXCR on the 5' RACE reads and lists one entry per CDR3 protein. Of approximately 1.8 million distinct CDR3 sequences listed, less than 35% are singletons. The sequencing input was cord blood. The receptor source for this set is a newborn girl in good health.

The J gene is TRBJ1-1, the V gene TRBV10-3; D not certain. This CDR3 region has 13 residues. Germline V gene data show CDR1 as ENHRY and CDR2 as SYGVKD. Deletions cut 4 bases from V and 1 base from J, with 7 bases between. The CDR3 DNA sequence: TGTGCCATCAGTGCAGCGGGGAACACTGAAGCTTTCTTT. Its translation is CAISAAGNTEAFF.

The chain couples TRBV25-1 to TRBJ1-5; D possibly corresponds to TRBD1 (5 bases). Trimming cost V 2 bases and J 3 bases, with 8 bases left between them. Germline V gene lookup returns CDR1 MGHDK and CDR2 SYGVNS. The CDR3 totals 14 residues. The CDR3 coding sequence is TGTGCCAGCAGTGAACCGGGGGACAATCAGCCCCAGCATTTT. Translating gives CASSEPGDNQPQHF.

This clonotype was seen only a few times. The V gene is TRBV14, the J gene TRBJ2-7; D gene unclear. Germline V gives CDR1 SGHDN, CDR2 FVKESK. The CDR3 covers 13 residues. Trimming left V 1 base short and J 6 bases short, with 10 bases between. DNA of the CDR3: TGTGCCAGCAGCCAAGCCTCTTGGGCCGAGCAGTACTTC. Its protein product is CASSQASWAEQYF.

CDR3 sequence reads: CSVAGRDYGYTF. CDR3 bases: TGCAGCGTTGCCGGCAGGGATTATGGCTACACCTTC. V usage is TRBV29-1 and J usage is TRBJ1-2; D may be TRBD1 (5 bases). The CDR3 is 12 residues long. Germline loops: CDR1 SQVTM, CDR2 ANQGSEA. V was trimmed by 4 bases and J by 5 bases, leaving 11 bases between them.

This clonotype was counted only a few times. This chain links TRBV7-9 with TRBJ1-1; 9 nucleotides agree with TRBD1. Trimming at V came to 5 bases and at J to 1 base, leaving 5 bases not matched to a gene. This CDR3 spans 15 amino acids. Germline CDR1 SEHNR, CDR2 FQNEAQ (reference sequence). Written as DNA, the CDR3 is TGTGCCAGCAGCCAACAGGGGGCTAAGAACACTGAAGCTTTCTTT. This codes for CASSQQGAKNTEAFF.

V and J are TRBV2 and TRBJ2-3; D gene uncertain. Trimming removed 7 bases at V and 4 bases at J, with 9 bases between. Germline V CDR1 and CDR2: SNHLY, FYNNEI. This CDR3 is 12 amino acids long. The CDR3 DNA is TGTGCCAGCAAAAACGCCCCAGATACGCAGTATTTT. This translates into CASKNAPDTQYF.

This clonotype was counted once. This chain joins TRBV10-3 and TRBJ2-7; D perhaps matches TRBD2 (5 bases). The CDR3 has 15 residues. Germline CDR1 and CDR2: ENHRY and SYGVKD. Trimming pared 6 bases from V and 2 bases from J, leaving 17 bases between. CDR3 DNA sequence: TGTGCCATCAGGGGAGCCCCTGACCGCCCCTACGAGCAGTACTTC. Translated, it gives CAIRGAPDRPYEQYF.

The chain combines TRBV12-3 or TRBV12-4 with TRBJ2-7; D unclear. CDR3 length: 12 residues. Between the trimmed V and J ends, which lost 3 bases and 3 bases, there was a span of 6 bases. DNA for the CDR3: TGTGCCAGCAGTTTTCAGAACTACGAGCAGTACTTC. This codes for CASSFQNYEQYF.

The CDR3 spells CSVELQGSGYTF. The CDR3 DNA is TGCAGCGTTGAACTACAGGGATCCGGCTACACCTTC. This chain joins TRBV29-1 and TRBJ1-2; possibly TRBD1 for D (6 bases). Germline V CDR1 and CDR2: SQVTM, ANQGSEA. V was shortened by 2 bases and J by 8 bases, with 12 bases between the two germline ends. The CDR3 runs to 12 residues.

The CDR3 region is CASSLMAWRPGNTEAFF. As DNA, the CDR3 is TGTGCCAGCAGCTTAATGGCGTGGCGGCCGGGGAACACTGAAGCTTTCTTT. This chain joins TRBV11-2 and TRBJ1-1; D gene uncertain. Germline values: CDR1 SGHAT, CDR2 FQNNGV. The CDR3 sequence is 17 residues long. V was clipped by 2 bases and J by 1 base, with 17 bases between them. Filled out from reference TRBV11-2 and TRBJ1-1, the complete variable domain reads EAGVAQSPRYKIIEKRQSVAFWCNPISGHATLYWYQQILGQGPKLLIQFQNNGVVDDSQLPKDRFSAERLKGVDSTLKIQPAKLEDSAVYLCASSLMAWRPGNTEAFFGQGTRLTVV.

This clonotype was seen only a few times. The rearrangement joins TRBV6-5 to TRBJ1-1; tentative D call: TRBD1 (5 bases). V lost 6 bases, J lost 8 bases, and 10 bases lay in between. CDR1 and CDR2 from the germline V gene are MNHEY and SVGAGI. This CDR3 has 11 amino acids. The CDR3 bases are TGTGCCAGCAGCCGGGACGGAGAAGCTTTCTTT. Amino acids: CASSRDGEAFF.

This sequence joins TRBV4-1 and TRBJ1-1; D not resolved. Per the germline V gene, CDR1 is MGHRA and CDR2 is YSYEKL. Trimming stripped 0 bases from V and 1 base from J, with 9 bases between. The CDR3 has 15 residues. The DNA of the CDR3 is TGCGCCAGCAGCCAAGAAGCCCCCCGGAACACTGAAGCTTTCTTT. Translating it yields CASSQEAPRNTEAFF.

As to this clonotype: At one end, the junction sequence differs from germline, possibly due to a read error. V is TRBV28 and J is TRBJ2-5; 9 bases fit TRBD1. This CDR3 has 12 residues. CDR1 is MDHEN, CDR2 SYDVKM, per germline. Written as DNA, the CDR3 is TGTGCCAGCAGAGACAGGGGGGAGACCCGGTACTTC. As protein: CASRDRGETRYF.

The chain combines TRBV6-2 or TRBV6-3 with TRBJ2-4, with unresolved D. Trimming removed 6 bases at V and 3 bases at J, with 18 bases between. Germline CDR1 is MNHEY and CDR2 is SVGEGT. The CDR3 length is 16 residues. CDR3 DNA: TGTGCCAGCAGAGGCGGCACTTCCTTGGGCAAAAACATTCAGTACTTC. Its translation is CASRGGTSLGKNIQYF.

This clonotype has a handful of counts. The chain employs TRBV12-3 or TRBV12-4 and TRBJ1-2, with 9 bases aligning to TRBD1. Trimming cost V 9 bases and J 0 bases; bases outside gene matches: 20. This CDR3 has 19 residues. DNA for the CDR3: TGTGCCAGTAGCCCCAGAACCGGGACAGGGTATGAATCTAACTATGGCTACACCTTC. Amino acids: CASSPRTGTGYESNYGYTF.